Each of the 31 T cell receptor beta chains below was sequenced from the same sample in a study of CD4 T cells in relation to SARS-CoV-2 and coronaviruses. Libraries were prepared by immunoSEQ multiplex PCR; TCRdb keeps only in-frame clonotypes and omits some of them. The table shows about 40,000 clones, with roughly 82% occurring only once. The antigens of these receptors remain unknown. Sequenced: memory CD4+ T cells from PBMCs, cultured in vitro. These receptors all stem from an adult with COVID-19.

This rearrangement joins TRBV6-1 to TRBJ1-1; the match to TRBD1 covers 9 bases. With V trimmed by 0 bases and J by 1 base, 9 bases remained unmatched. CDR1 and CDR2 (germline): MNHNS, SASEGT. This CDR3 has 18 amino acids. The CDR3 nucleotides are TGTGCCAGCAGTGAAGCGAACCACCTGGGACAGGGGAACACTGAAGCTTTCTTT. This sequence encodes CASSEANHLGQGNTEAFF.

The V and J genes are TRBV6-5 and TRBJ1-5; 7 nucleotides line up with TRBD1. CDR1 and CDR2 (germline): MNHEY, SVGAGI. The CDR3 length is 13 residues. Trimming at V came to 8 bases and at J to 5 bases, leaving 6 bases not matched to a gene. The CDR3 nucleotides are TGTGCCAGCGGACAGGAAAGAGATCAGCCCCAGCATTTT. It is translated as CASGQERDQPQHF.

This chain uses TRBV18 with TRBJ2-7; D not resolved. From germline, CDR1 is KGHSH and CDR2 LQKENI. CDR3 length equals 14 residues. V shed 3 bases and J shed 3 bases, with 12 bases lying between them. The CDR3 region is CASSPTDPHYEQYF. The CDR3 DNA reads as TGTGCCAGCTCACCTACGGACCCCCACTACGAGCAGTACTTC.

This clone was detected only once. V is TRBV6-1 and J is TRBJ2-5; D gene unclear. Germline lookup yields CDR1 MNHNS and CDR2 SASEGT. This CDR3 contains 14 residues. Trimming stripped 3 bases from V and 5 bases from J, with 13 bases between. The CDR3 DNA reads as TGTGCCAGCAGTGATTCTACTGGTCGGGAGACCCAGTACTTC. This translates into CASSDSTGRETQYF.

The CDR3 DNA is TGTGCCAGCAGGCGGTCTAGTGGCTACTACGAGCAGTACTTC. Protein: CASRRSSGYYEQYF. The chain links TRBV11-2 to TRBJ2-7; no firm D call. CDR1 and CDR2 (germline): SGHAT, FQNNGV. The CDR3 is 14 residues long. V was trimmed by 6 bases and J by 3 bases, leaving 15 bases between them.

In its sample, this clone ranks as large. This chain joins TRBV5-5 and TRBJ1-4; the D is unclear. In germline, CDR1 is SGHKS, CDR2 YYEKEE (reference sequence). The CDR3 runs 11 residues. V gave up 4 bases and J gave up 5 bases, with 3 bases separating them. This CDR3 reads CASSPNEKLFF. CDR3 bases: TGTGCCAGCAGCCCCAATGAAAAACTGTTTTTT.

This clone occurred a few times. The chain employs TRBV7-9 and TRBJ2-7; no clear D gene. Trimming took 2 bases from V and 2 from J, leaving 7 bases between them. CDR3 length equals 13 residues. From germline, CDR1 is SEHNR and CDR2 FQNEAQ (reference sequence). CDR3 DNA sequence: TGTGCCAGCAGCTTACTCGGAACCTACGAGCAGTACTTC. This sequence encodes CASSLLGTYEQYF.

This chain uses TRBV28 with TRBJ1-6; a weak D match, TRBD1 (5 bases). Germline loops: CDR1 MDHEN, CDR2 SYDVKM. The CDR3 covers 18 residues. V was pared by 6 bases and J by 1 base, with 19 bases between. The CDR3 DNA is TGTGCCAGCAGCACCCCCCGGGACCGCCATTCCTATAATTCACCCCTCCACTTT. Its translation is CASSTPRDRHSYNSPLHF.

The V call is TRBV5-1, the J call TRBJ2-5; 10 nucleotides align to TRBD1. J lost 9 bases, V lost 4 bases, and 9 bases had no gene match. The CDR3 loop spans 14 amino acids. Germline V gives CDR1 SGHRS, CDR2 YFSETQ. CDR3 nucleotide sequence: TGCGCCAGCAGCACCGGGACAGGGGACGTGGCCCAGTACTTC. Translating gives CASSTGTGDVAQYF. Looking up the rest from reference TRBV5-1 and TRBJ2-5 gives the full variable domain: KAGVTQTPRYLIKTRGQQVTLSCSPISGHRSVSWYQQTPGQGLQFLFEYFSETQRNKGNFPGRFSGRQFSNSRSEMNVSTLELGDSALYLCASSTGTGDVAQYFGPGTRLLVL.

This clone was seen once. The chain carries TRBV4-2 and TRBJ2-3; TRBD2 matches at 9 bases. Germline CDR1 LGHNA, CDR2 YNFKEQ. The CDR3 totals 15 residues. Trimming took 0 bases from V and 4 from J; bases not matched to a gene: 2. The CDR3 loop is CASSQEAGGPDTQYF. The CDR3 nucleotides read TGTGCCAGCAGCCAAGAGGCGGGAGGGCCAGATACGCAGTATTTT.

The chain uses TRBV4-1 and TRBJ2-7; D could derive from TRBD1 or TRBD2 (5 bases each). Looked up from germline, CDR1 is MGHRA and CDR2 is YSYEKL. Trimming left V 2 bases short and J 6 bases short, with 14 bases between. This CDR3 is 14 amino acids long. CDR3 DNA: TGCGCCAGCAGCCAAAGGCAGGGACCTCTCGAGCAGTACTTC. Protein sequence: CASSQRQGPLEQYF.

The J gene is TRBJ2-7, the V gene TRBV2; D call uncertain. The V gene lost 9 bases and the J gene lost 5 bases, with 2 bases spanning the gap. Per germline, CDR1 SNHLY and CDR2 FYNNEI. The CDR3 totals 8 residues. This CDR3 is CASNEQYF. In DNA form, the CDR3 reads TGTGCCAGTAACGAGCAGTACTTC.

The chain is built from TRBV14 and TRBJ2-4; the match to TRBD2 covers 15 bases. The CDR3 has 20 residues. J lost 1 base, V lost 1 base, and 8 bases had no gene match. Germline CDR1 reads SGHDN; CDR2 reads FVKESK. CDR3 sequence reads: CASSQGWTSGRAQAKNIQYF. The CDR3 DNA sequence: TGTGCCAGCAGCCAAGGTTGGACTAGCGGGAGGGCTCAGGCCAAAAACATTCAGTACTTC. Based on the CDR3 plus reference TRBV14 and TRBJ2-4, the full variable domain is EAGVTQFPSHSVIEKGQTVTLRCDPISGHDNLYWYRRVMGKEIKFLLHFVKESKQDESGMPNNRFLAERTGGTYSTLKVQPAELEDSGVYFCASSQGWTSGRAQAKNIQYFGAGTRLSVL.

The sample holds one count of this clone. The chain carries TRBV5-5 and TRBJ2-2; D gene ambiguous. The ends were cut back, 2 bases at V and 5 bases at J, with 19 bases in the middle. CDR3 length: 17 residues. Germline CDR1 and CDR2: SGHKS and YYEKEE (reference sequence). The CDR3 coding sequence is TGTGCCAGCAGCTTTGCCCCCCTTACGACCGGGACCGGGGAGCTGTTTTTT. Protein sequence: CASSFAPLTTGTGELFF.

In its sample, this clone was seen a few times. The J gene is TRBJ2-3, the V gene TRBV12-3 or TRBV12-4, with D perhaps TRBD1 (5 bases). V was clipped by 7 bases and J by 0 bases, with 8 bases between them. The CDR3 length is 13 residues. The CDR3 loop reads CASIRGSTDTQYF. In nucleotides, the CDR3 is TGTGCCAGCATAAGGGGTAGCACAGATACGCAGTATTTT.

The rearrangement joins TRBV28 to TRBJ1-1; D is uncertain. There are 13 residues in the CDR3. With 5 bases removed from V and 1 base from J, the gap between germline ends came to 8 bases. Germline-derived CDR1 and CDR2 are MDHEN and SYDVKM. The CDR3 DNA sequence: TGTGCCAGCAGTGCGGGAACGAACACTGAAGCTTTCTTT. Residues: CASSAGTNTEAFF.

The chain combines TRBV19 with TRBJ2-7, with 10 bases that match TRBD1. This CDR3 is built from 17 residues. CDR1 LNHDA and CDR2 SQIVND come from the germline V gene (reference sequence). The ends lost 5 bases at V and 4 bases at J; junction bases unmatched: 14. The CDR3 sequence is CASSPAPTGGRRYEQYF. DNA for the CDR3: TGTGCCAGTAGTCCCGCCCCGACAGGGGGCAGAAGGTACGAGCAGTACTTC.

This chain links TRBV7-2 with TRBJ2-5, with 7 bases matching TRBD1. The CDR3 consists of 14 residues. CDR1 SGHTA and CDR2 FQGNSA come from the germline V gene. Losses at the gene ends were 5 bases for V and 9 bases for J; bases not matched to a gene: 12. The CDR3 DNA reads TGTGCCAGCAGCCTGGACAGGTCCGCGAGGGCCCAGTACTTC. Protein sequence: CASSLDRSARAQYF.

The genes are TRBV2 and TRBJ2-7; 8 bases are shared with TRBD1. The J segment lost 4 bases and the V segment lost 5 bases, leaving 4 bases of the junction unmatched. The CDR3 consists of 13 residues. Germline assignment: CDR1 SNHLY and CDR2 FYNNEI. CDR3 protein: CASSFTGGYEQYF. DNA of the CDR3: TGTGCCAGCAGTTTTACAGGGGGATACGAGCAGTACTTC.

This clone was observed a few times. This chain joins TRBV30 and TRBJ1-6; the match to TRBD1 covers 7 bases. The V gene end was trimmed by 6 bases and the J gene end by 3 bases; junction bases not matched to a gene: 8. This CDR3 region has 15 residues. Germline V lookup: CDR1 GTSNPN, CDR2 SVGIG (reference sequence). The CDR3 region has the DNA TGTGCCTGCCGACAGGGATCGGGCTATAATTCACCCCTCCACTTT. Translating gives CACRQGSGYNSPLHF.

This clone showed up just once. V and J are TRBV7-3 and TRBJ2-1; D not resolved. Germline-derived CDR1 and CDR2 are SGHTA and FQGTGA. Between the trimmed V and J ends, which lost 5 bases and 5 bases, there was a span of 4 bases. The CDR3 runs to 11 residues. The CDR3 nucleotides are TGTGCCAGCAGCGTTGACAATGAGCAGTTCTTC. It is translated as CASSVDNEQFF.

V gene TRBV28 combines with J gene TRBJ2-7; maybe TRBD2 (6 bases). Germline-derived CDR1 and CDR2 are MDHEN and SYDVKM. The V end was cut by 5 bases, the J end by 4 bases, with 24 bases between. The CDR3 is 17 residues long. CDR3 DNA sequence: TGTGCCAGCAGTAGAATATCCGGGACCCGGGAGTATTACGAGCAGTACTTC. Its protein product is CASSRISGTREYYEQYF.

This sequence joins TRBV28 and TRBJ2-5; TRBD1 aligns across 9 bases. V lost 2 bases and J lost 7; bases outside the gene matches: 5. Germline CDR1 and CDR2: MDHEN and SYDVKM. The CDR3 length is 14 residues. The CDR3 nucleotides read TGTGCCAGCAGTTTAAGGGACAGGGTAGGGACCCAGTACTTC. This gives the protein CASSLRDRVGTQYF.

This clone was seen more than once but under ten times. V is TRBV27 and J is TRBJ1-3, with D unclear. The length of the CDR3 is 17 residues. CDR1 MNHEY and CDR2 SMNVEV come from the germline V gene (reference sequence). Trimming left V 5 bases short and J 0 bases short, with 17 bases between. The CDR3 spells CASSTSGATFSGNTIYF. The CDR3 DNA is TGTGCCAGCAGTACCTCCGGCGCCACCTTCTCTGGAAACACCATATATTTT.

The rearrangement uses TRBV28 and TRBJ2-7; D is possibly TRBD1 or TRBD2 (6 bases each). The length of the CDR3 is 14 residues. The germline gives CDR1 MDHEN, CDR2 SYDVKM. V lost 6 bases and J lost 3, with 15 bases in between. This CDR3 is CASRGGGALYEQYF. CDR3 DNA sequence: TGTGCCAGCAGGGGGGGCGGGGCCCTCTACGAGCAGTACTTC.

The V call is TRBV5-1, the J call TRBJ2-3; D not resolved. CDR3 length: 16 amino acids. Per the germline V gene, CDR1 is SGHRS and CDR2 is YFSETQ. V dropped 0 bases and J dropped 2 bases, with 13 bases sitting between them. CDR3 residues: CASSLAVIALTDTQYF. CDR3 DNA: TGCGCCAGCAGCTTGGCCGTAATAGCCCTCACAGATACGCAGTATTTT.

This clone has a handful of counts. V gene TRBV30 combines with J gene TRBJ1-5; D gene unclear. V lost 5 bases, J lost 4 bases, and 9 bases lay in between. The CDR3 totals 12 residues. Germline loops: CDR1 GTSNPN, CDR2 SVGIG (reference sequence). The CDR3 coding sequence is TGTGCCTGGGGACGAGCTAATCAGCCCCAGCATTTT. This encodes CAWGRANQPQHF.

V usage is TRBV6-6 and J usage is TRBJ1-3, with a tentative D call TRBD1 (5 bases). The V gene's germline CDR1 is MNHNY and CDR2 SVGAGI (reference sequence). V was shortened by 5 bases and J by 0 bases, with 14 bases between the two germline ends. The CDR3 runs 16 residues. This CDR3 reads CASSLPRGVSGNTIYF. CDR3 nucleotide sequence: TGTGCCAGCAGTCTCCCCCGGGGCGTCTCTGGAAACACCATATATTTT.

The chain combines TRBV7-2 with TRBJ2-3; 8 bases are shared with TRBD2. Looked up from germline, CDR1 is SGHTA and CDR2 is FQGNSA. There are 15 residues in the CDR3. V dropped 2 bases and J dropped 3; count of bases not matched to a gene: 4. The CDR3 protein is CASSLRSGRTDTQYF. The CDR3 DNA is TGTGCCAGCAGCTTACGAAGCGGGAGAACAGATACGCAGTATTTT.

This clone was seen a few times. The gene calls are TRBV11-2 and TRBJ2-7; D gene ambiguous. V gave up 4 bases and J gave up 3 bases, with 10 bases separating them. This CDR3 comprises 13 residues. Germline V gene lookup returns CDR1 SGHAT and CDR2 FQNNGV. Here the CDR3 DNA reads TGTGCCAGCAGCTCACCCCTCTTCTACGAGCAGTACTTC. Its translation is CASSSPLFYEQYF.

This clone was counted a few times. The rearrangement joins TRBV9 to TRBJ1-3; tentatively, D is TRBD1 (5 bases). The V end lost 3 bases, the J end lost 4 bases, and 17 bases lay between the germline ends. There are 16 residues in the CDR3. Per the germline V gene, CDR1 is SGDLS and CDR2 is YYNGEE. CDR3 loop: CASSAGTPGTGNTIYF. For the CDR3, the DNA is TGTGCCAGCAGCGCAGGGACGCCCGGTACCGGAAACACCATATATTTT.